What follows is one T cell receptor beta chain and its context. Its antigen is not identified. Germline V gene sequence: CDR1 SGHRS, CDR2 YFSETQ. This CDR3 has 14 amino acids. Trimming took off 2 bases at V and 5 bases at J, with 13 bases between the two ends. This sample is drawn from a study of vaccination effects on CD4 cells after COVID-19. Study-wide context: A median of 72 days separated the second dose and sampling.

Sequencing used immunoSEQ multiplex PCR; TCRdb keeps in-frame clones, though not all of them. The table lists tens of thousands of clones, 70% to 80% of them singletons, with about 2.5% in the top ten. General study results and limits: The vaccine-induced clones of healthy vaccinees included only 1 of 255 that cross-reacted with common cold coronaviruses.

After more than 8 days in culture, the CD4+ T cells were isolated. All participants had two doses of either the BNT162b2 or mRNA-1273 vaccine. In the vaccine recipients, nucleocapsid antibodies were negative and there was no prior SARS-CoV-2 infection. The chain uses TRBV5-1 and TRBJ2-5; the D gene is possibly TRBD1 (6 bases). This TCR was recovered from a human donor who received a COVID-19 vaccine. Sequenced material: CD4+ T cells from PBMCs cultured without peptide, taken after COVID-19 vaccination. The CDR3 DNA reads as TGCGCCAGCAGCTTATATTCGCAGGGGGAGACCCAGTACTTC. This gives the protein CASSLYSQGETQYF.